The rows below give T cell receptor beta chains drawn from one sample of a study of cytomegalovirus exposure and HLA in healthy donors. Sequenced by immunoSEQ multiplex PCR; TCRdb stores in-frame clones only, minus some. The table has 100,000 to 150,000 clones, roughly a tenth seen once. Input material: PBMCs. Receptor source: a woman younger than 35 in good health and CMV-seropositive. CDR3s include the opening cysteine and the closing phenylalanine or tryptophan. The order of the fields is V gene, clone size, J gene, D gene, CDR3 protein, CDR3 DNA. D genes are given only for firm matches. Only part of the rows carry a size: once, few, many, or a class if the clone is expanded.

>TRBV4-1|-|TRBJ1-1|TRBD1
CASSQPPGGGTEAFF
TGCGCCAGCAGCCAGCCACCAGGGGGTGGAACTGAAGCTTTCTTT
>TRBV7-6|few|TRBJ1-4|TRBD1
CASSPWDSIIGELFF
TGTGCCAGCAGCCCTTGGGACAGTATAATTGGAGAGCTGTTTTTT
>TRBV19|few|TRBJ2-2|TRBD1
CASSRDSGGLFF
TGTGCCAGTAGTAGGGACAGTGGGGGGCTGTTTTTT
>TRBV30|-|TRBJ1-2|-
CAWSYGGVRGYTF
TGTGCCTGGAGTTACGGGGGGGTCCGGGGCTACACCTTC
>TRBV30|-|TRBJ2-1|TRBD2
CAWSGTRTSGRSGEQFF
TGTGCCTGGAGTGGCACTAGGACTAGCGGGAGGAGCGGTGAGCAGTTCTTC
>TRBV25-1|few|TRBJ1-5|-
CASSDRQAESPQHF
TGTGCCAGCAGTGATCGACAGGCCGAATCGCCCCAGCATTTT
>TRBV28|few|TRBJ1-2|TRBD1
CASRAGTGLNGRGYTF
TGTGCCAGCAGAGCCGGGACAGGCCTCAACGGGAGAGGCTACACCTTC
>TRBV5-6|-|TRBJ1-6|-
CASSFFQALTPLHF
TGTGCCAGCAGCTTCTTCCAGGCATTGACACCCCTCCACTTT
>TRBV7-3|-|TRBJ2-3|-
CASSFGAGSTDTQYF
TGTGCCAGCAGCTTCGGGGCGGGATCCACAGATACGCAGTATTTT
>TRBV10-3|few|TRBJ2-6|-
CAISATGSSGANVLTF
TGTGCCATCAGTGCAACAGGCAGTTCTGGGGCCAACGTCCTGACTTTC
>TRBV5-6|few|TRBJ2-1|-
CASSLERAPGVFF
TGTGCCAGCAGCTTGGAACGGGCCCCGGGAGTGTTCTTC
>TRBV7-9|-|TRBJ2-3|TRBD2
CASSYLTSGSTDTQYF
TGTGCCAGCAGCTACTTGACTAGCGGGAGCACAGATACGCAGTATTTT
>TRBV19|few|TRBJ2-7|TRBD2
CASRTSGLSSYEQYF
TGTGCCAGTAGAACTAGCGGATTGAGCTCCTACGAGCAGTACTTC
>TRBV27|-|TRBJ2-7|-
CASSLAVSYEQYF
TGTGCCAGCAGCCTGGCGGTTTCCTACGAGCAGTACTTC
>TRBV19|few|TRBJ1-5|TRBD1
CASSIERTGTVGF
TGTGCCAGTAGCATAGAGAGAACCGGGACAGTTGGGTTT
>TRBV6-1|-|TRBJ2-3|-
CASSGGTSGSDTQYF
TGTGCCAGCAGTGGGGGGACTTCAGGGTCCGATACGCAGTATTTT
>TRBV28|few|TRBJ1-1|-
CASSFGGTYFMNTEAFF
TGTGCCAGCAGTTTTGGGGGGACCTACTTCATGAACACTGAAGCTTTCTTT
>TRBV11-3|few|TRBJ2-2|TRBD1
CASSLAAGGPGELFF
TGTGCCAGCAGCTTAGCAGCAGGGGGCCCCGGGGAGCTGTTTTTT
>TRBV30|-|TRBJ2-7|TRBD1
CAWSVPGQGFFSDF
TGTGCCTGGAGTGTACCGGGACAGGGATTTTTTAGTGACTTC
>TRBV28|few|TRBJ1-5|TRBD1
CASGQVSDFQPQHF
TGTGCCAGTGGACAGGTCTCCGATTTTCAGCCCCAGCATTTT
>TRBV30|few|TRBJ1-2|-
CAWSLNYGYTF
TGTGCCTGGAGTTTAAACTATGGCTACACCTTC
>TRBV14|few|TRBJ2-2|TRBD1
CASSKRQGANIGSGELFF
TGTGCCAGCAGCAAACGACAGGGGGCGAATATTGGCTCCGGGGAGCTGTTTTTT
>TRBV9|-|TRBJ1-2|-
CASSVDGQLNYGYTF
TGTGCCAGCAGCGTAGATGGACAGTTGAACTATGGCTACACCTTC
>TRBV28|-|TRBJ2-3|TRBD2
CASRLSGSWDTQYF
TGTGCCAGCAGACTGAGCGGGAGCTGGGATACGCAGTATTTT
>TRBV9|-|TRBJ2-3|-
CASSPRDSYTDTQYF
TGTGCCAGCAGCCCCCGGGATTCCTACACAGATACGCAGTATTTT
>TRBV15|few|TRBJ2-5|-
CATSRDQRETQYF
TGTGCCACCAGCAGAGATCAGCGAGAGACCCAGTACTTC
>TRBV7-6|few|TRBJ2-7|TRBD2
CASSRLSSGSGSEQYF
TGTGCCAGCAGCCGACTTTCCAGCGGGAGTGGGTCCGAGCAGTACTTC
>TRBV29-1|few|TRBJ1-2|TRBD1
CSAGQGNSGYTF
TGCAGCGCGGGACAGGGGAATTCTGGCTACACCTTC
>TRBV14|few|TRBJ1-4|-
CASSARQATNEKLFF
TGTGCCAGCAGCGCCCGACAGGCAACTAATGAAAAACTGTTTTTT
>TRBV28|-|TRBJ1-5|TRBD1
CASSSTISGTGTNQPQHF
TGTGCCAGCAGTTCCACAATCAGCGGGACAGGGACCAATCAGCCCCAGCATTTT
>TRBV19|few|TRBJ2-2|-
CASSQQGNPTGELFF
TGTGCCAGTAGTCAACAGGGAAACCCGACCGGGGAGCTGTTTTTT
>TRBV28|-|TRBJ2-2|TRBD1
CASSPVNRGSGELFF
TGTGCCAGCAGTCCCGTAAACAGGGGGTCTGGGGAGCTGTTTTTT
>TRBV5-1|few|TRBJ1-1|-
CASSQLTAGEAFF
TGCGCCAGCAGCCAACTTACAGCGGGTGAAGCTTTCTTT
>TRBV5-4|-|TRBJ2-1|-
CASRSGRGGAYNEQFF
TGTGCCAGCAGATCGGGCAGGGGAGGGGCCTACAATGAGCAGTTCTTC
>TRBV5-1|few|TRBJ2-1|TRBD2
CASSLGGGRVGDEQFF
TGCGCCAGCAGCTTGGGGGGCGGGAGAGTTGGCGATGAGCAGTTCTTC
>TRBV27|-|TRBJ2-5|-
CASKSGERGTQYF
TGTGCCAGCAAGTCGGGAGAGAGAGGGACCCAGTACTTC
>TRBV28|few|TRBJ2-7|TRBD2
CASRGAGGSYEQYF
TGTGCCAGCAGGGGAGCGGGGGGCAGCTACGAGCAGTACTTC
>TRBV30|few|TRBJ2-3|-
CAWSIGSGAKGRQYF
TGTGCCTGGAGTATAGGGAGCGGAGCCAAAGGGAGGCAGTATTTT
>TRBV6-6|-|TRBJ1-5|TRBD1
CASKHFGTEHQPQHF
TGTGCCAGCAAGCATTTCGGGACAGAGCATCAGCCCCAGCATTTT
>TRBV5-1|few|TRBJ2-5|-
CASSRVVAETQYF
TGCGCCAGCAGCCGGGTAGTCGCGGAGACCCAGTACTTC